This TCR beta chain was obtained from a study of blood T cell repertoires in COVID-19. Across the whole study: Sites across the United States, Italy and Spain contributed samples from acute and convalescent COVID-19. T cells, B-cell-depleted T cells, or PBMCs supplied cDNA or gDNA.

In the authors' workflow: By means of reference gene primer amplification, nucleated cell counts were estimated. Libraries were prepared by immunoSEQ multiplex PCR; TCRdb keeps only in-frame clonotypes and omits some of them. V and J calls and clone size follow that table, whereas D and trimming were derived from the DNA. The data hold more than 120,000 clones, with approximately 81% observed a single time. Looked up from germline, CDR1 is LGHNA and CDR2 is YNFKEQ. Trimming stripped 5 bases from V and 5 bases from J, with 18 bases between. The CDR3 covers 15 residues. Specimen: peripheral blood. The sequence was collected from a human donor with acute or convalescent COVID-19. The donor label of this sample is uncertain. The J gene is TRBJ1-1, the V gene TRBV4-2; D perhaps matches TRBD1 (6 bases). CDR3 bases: TGTGCCAGCAGCGCCGGATCCGGGGGGCGGACTGAAGCTTTCTTT. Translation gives CASSAGSGGRTEAFF.